This T cell receptor beta chain comes out of a study of T cell repertoires in cytomegalovirus infection. Overall study: TCR beta signatures that were public indicated CMV infection and matching HLA type.

Germline CDR1 SGHRS, CDR2 YFSETQ. V lost 6 bases, J lost 0 bases, and 12 bases lay in between. The CDR3 has 15 amino acids. There are a few counts of this clonotype. TCRdb independently ran MiXCR on the reads; one entry per CDR3 protein. The sample carries over 450,000 distinct CDR3 sequences, roughly 10% recorded once. Input material: PBMCs. This chain joins TRBV5-1 and TRBJ2-2; no clear D. The receptor comes from a human donor in good health (CMV status not recorded). Some clones in this sample may be carry-over from other donors' samples. The CDR3 reads CASTFETPNTGELFF. In DNA form, the CDR3 reads TGCGCCAGCACCTTCGAGACCCCGAACACCGGGGAGCTGTTTTTT.